Listed below are T cell receptor beta chains from one sample, sequenced in a study of cytomegalovirus exposure and HLA in healthy donors. Sequencing used immunoSEQ multiplex PCR; TCRdb keeps in-frame clones, though not all of them. Of around 19,000 clones listed, under 90% are singletons. The sequencing input was PBMCs. Source of these receptors: a human donor in good health. Both conserved end residues are part of each CDR3. A D gene is named only where the DNA matches it firmly. Part of the rows lack a size; the others show once, few, many or a class for expanded clones.

j_call clone_size v_call d_call cdr3_aa cdr3_nt
TRBJ2-7 NA TRBV9 TRBD1 CASSWGTGKNGEQYF TGTGCCAGCAGCTGGGGGACAGGGAAAAATGGCGAGCAGTACTTC
TRBJ2-5 NA TRBV12-5 TRBD2 CASGLSSGGAEETQYF TGTGCTAGTGGTTTGTCTAGCGGGGGGGCGGAGGAGACCCAGTACTTC
TRBJ2-1 NA TRBV5-1 TRBD2 CASRFGAGGESEQFF TGCGCCAGCAGATTCGGAGCGGGGGGAGAATCTGAGCAGTTCTTC
TRBJ2-5 once TRBV5-1 TRBD2 CASSLGTAGVGETQYF TGCGCCAGCAGCTTGGGGACGGCGGGAGTAGGGGAGACCCAGTACTTC
TRBJ2-5 NA TRBV7-2 TRBD1 CASSPGTVFQETQYF TGTGCCAGCAGCCCCGGGACAGTCTTCCAAGAGACCCAGTACTTC
TRBJ1-1 NA TRBV28 NA CASSTPGTHTEAFF TGTGCCAGCAGTACCCCCGGGACACACACTGAAGCTTTCTTT
TRBJ2-5 few TRBV7-9 TRBD2 CASSQEASGVETQYF TGTGCCAGCAGCCAAGAGGCTAGCGGGGTAGAGACCCAGTACTTC
TRBJ1-4 once TRBV4-1 NA CASSQQFATNEKLFF TGCGCCAGCAGCCAGCAGTTTGCAACTAATGAAAAACTGTTTTTT
TRBJ2-7 NA TRBV7-9 TRBD2 CASSPGGYSPEQYF TGTGCCAGCAGCCCGGGGGGGTACAGTCCCGAGCAGTACTTC
TRBJ1-6 NA TRBV7-2 NA CASRPTGTSPLHF TGTGCCAGCAGACCTACAGGGACTTCACCCCTCCACTTT
TRBJ2-7 NA TRBV7-6 TRBD2 CASSLEGLAVYEQYF TGTGCCAGCAGCTTAGAGGGACTAGCAGTATACGAGCAGTACTTC
TRBJ2-1 NA TRBV27 TRBD2 CASSLSLAGDEQFF TGTGCCAGCAGTTTATCGCTAGCGGGAGACGAGCAGTTCTTC
TRBJ1-2 NA TRBV5-1 TRBD1 CASSSLTGMEYGYTF TGCGCCAGCAGCTCATTGACAGGGATGGAGTATGGCTACACCTTC
TRBJ2-7 NA TRBV19 TRBD2 CASSSQVGGGRVEQYF TGTGCCAGTAGTTCCCAGGTCGGCGGGGGACGCGTCGAGCAGTACTTC
TRBJ2-3 NA TRBV28 TRBD1 CASGLGTGTDTQYF TGTGCCAGCGGACTCGGGACAGGCACAGATACGCAGTATTTT
TRBJ1-1 NA TRBV9 TRBD1 CASTGTGSMNTEAFF TGTGCCAGCACCGGGACAGGGTCAATGAACACTGAAGCTTTCTTT
TRBJ1-3 NA TRBV6-5 NA CASSLSPGWRNTIYF TGTGCCAGCAGCCTTTCGCCAGGGTGGAGAAACACCATATATTTT
TRBJ1-6 NA TRBV5-1 NA CASRLDGVYNSPLHF TGCGCCAGCAGGCTGGACGGGGTCTATAATTCACCCCTCCACTTT
TRBJ2-7 NA TRBV7-9 NA CASSLGALDEQYF TGTGCCAGCAGCTTAGGGGCTCTCGACGAGCAGTACTTC
TRBJ1-2 NA TRBV19 TRBD1 CASSPRTGYGYTF TGTGCCAGTAGCCCCCGGACAGGATACGGCTACACCTTC
TRBJ2-7 NA TRBV27 TRBD1 CASSTSTGGPYEQYF TGTGCCAGCAGTACCTCGACAGGGGGGCCCTACGAGCAGTACTTC
TRBJ1-1 NA TRBV6-5 NA CASNLFEGSEAFF TGTGCCAGCAACCTATTCGAGGGCTCTGAAGCTTTCTTT
TRBJ1-1 NA TRBV29-1 NA CSVEGGNTEAFF TGCAGCGTTGAGGGAGGGAACACTGAAGCTTTCTTT
TRBJ1-1 NA TRBV10-3 TRBD1 CAISEDRDERAFF TGTGCCATCAGCGAGGACAGGGATGAAAGAGCTTTCTTT
TRBJ1-1 NA TRBV5-6 NA CASSLRRAASAEAFF TGTGCCAGCAGCTTGAGGAGGGCGGCAAGCGCTGAAGCTTTCTTT
TRBJ2-7 NA TRBV10-3 NA CAISPGSRYEQYF TGTGCCATCAGCCCCGGGAGTAGGTACGAGCAGTACTTC
TRBJ1-6 NA TRBV5-5 TRBD1 CASIQQGTSHLNSPLHF TGTGCCAGCATACAACAGGGGACTTCTCACCTTAATTCACCCCTCCACTTT
TRBJ2-7 once TRBV7-2 TRBD2 CASSTLSGGSYEQYF TGTGCCAGCAGCACCCTAAGCGGGGGCTCCTACGAGCAGTACTTC
TRBJ1-1 NA TRBV19 TRBD1 CASSSGGNTEAFF TGTGCCAGTAGCTCAGGGGGAAACACTGAAGCTTTCTTT
TRBJ1-4 NA TRBV6-5 NA CASKQGATNEKLFF TGTGCCAGCAAGCAGGGTGCAACTAATGAAAAACTGTTTTTT
TRBJ1-1 NA TRBV29-1 TRBD1 CSVARQGAPEAFF TGCAGCGTTGCTAGACAGGGGGCCCCTGAAGCTTTCTTT
TRBJ2-5 NA TRBV10-2 TRBD2 CASSDRGGKGETQYF TGCGCCAGCAGTGATCGGGGGGGGAAGGGGGAGACCCAGTACTTC
TRBJ2-7 NA TRBV18 TRBD2 CASATSGRVHEQYF TGTGCCAGCGCGACTAGCGGGAGGGTCCACGAGCAGTACTTC